This T cell receptor (beta chain) was captured by sequencing in a study of blood T cell repertoires in COVID-19. Study-level information: Samples of COVID-19 (acute and convalescent) were obtained from the United States, Italy and Spain.

This CDR3 has 15 residues. CDR1 and CDR2 (germline): MNHNS, SASEGT. Germline trimming cut 2 bases from V and 10 bases from J; bases unmatched to any gene: 8. Which cohort a participant joined came from the clinical history participants gave. For recovered donors of Cohort 3, there were two negative PCRs, clearance, or symptom resolution. The table came from immunoSEQ multiplex PCR; TCRdb's copy has only in-frame clones and leaves some out. Of more than 110,000 clones in the sample, around 80% were seen once. This clone was picked up one time. The sequence was obtained from a woman aged 50 to 60 who had recovered from COVID-19. The sequenced material came from PBMCs or T cells enriched from blood (not recorded which). The V call is TRBV6-1, the J call TRBJ1-6; 7 nucleotides line up with TRBD1. In nucleotides, the CDR3 is TGTGCCAGCAGTGAACAGGGCAGGGGGACCTCACCCCTCCACTTT. Translation gives CASSEQGRGTSPLHF.